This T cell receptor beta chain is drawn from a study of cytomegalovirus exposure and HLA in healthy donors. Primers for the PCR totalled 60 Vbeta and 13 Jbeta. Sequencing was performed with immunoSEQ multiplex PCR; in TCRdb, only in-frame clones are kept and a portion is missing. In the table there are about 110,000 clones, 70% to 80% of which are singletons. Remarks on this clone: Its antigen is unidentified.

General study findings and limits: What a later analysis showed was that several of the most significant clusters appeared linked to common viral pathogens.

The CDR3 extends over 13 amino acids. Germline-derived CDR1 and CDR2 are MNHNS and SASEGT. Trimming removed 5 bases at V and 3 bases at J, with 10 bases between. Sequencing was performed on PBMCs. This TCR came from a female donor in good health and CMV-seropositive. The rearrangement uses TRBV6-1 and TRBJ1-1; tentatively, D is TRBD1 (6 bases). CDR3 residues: CASSKQGDTEAFF. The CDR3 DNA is TGTGCCAGCAGTAAACAGGGAGACACTGAAGCTTTCTTT.